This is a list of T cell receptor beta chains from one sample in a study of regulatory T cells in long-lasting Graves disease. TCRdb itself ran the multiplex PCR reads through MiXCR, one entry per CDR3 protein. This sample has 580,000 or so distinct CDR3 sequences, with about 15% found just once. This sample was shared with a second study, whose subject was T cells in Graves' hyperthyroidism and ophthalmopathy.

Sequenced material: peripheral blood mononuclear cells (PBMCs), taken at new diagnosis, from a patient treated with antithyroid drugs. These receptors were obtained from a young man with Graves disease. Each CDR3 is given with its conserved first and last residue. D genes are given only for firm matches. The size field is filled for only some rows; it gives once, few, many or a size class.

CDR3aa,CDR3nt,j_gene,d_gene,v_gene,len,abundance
CASTLQGGVLYEQYF,TGCGCCAGCACCCTACAAGGAGGAGTCCTCTACGAGCAGTACTTC,TRBJ2-7,.,TRBV5-1,15,many
CASSIGTSKLFF,TGTGCCAGTAGTATTGGGACGTCTAAACTGTTTTTT,TRBJ1-4,.,TRBV19,12,.
CAWSLRGGMYEQYF,TGTGCCTGGAGCCTTCGGGGGGGCATGTACGAGCAGTACTTC,TRBJ2-7,TRBD2,TRBV30,14,few
CASRKGLGASYEQYF,TGTGCCAGCAGGAAAGGACTGGGGGCCTCCTACGAGCAGTACTTC,TRBJ2-7,.,TRBV2,15,many
CASSQGQASTEANTQYF,TGTGCCAGCAGCCAGGGACAGGCCTCAACCGAGGCAAATACGCAGTATTTT,TRBJ2-3,TRBD1,TRBV7-9,17,.
CASRKTSGVYEQYF,TGTGCCAGCAGGAAGACTAGCGGAGTCTACGAGCAGTACTTC,TRBJ2-7,TRBD2,TRBV28,14,.
CASSLTGTGYTEAFF,TGCGCCAGCAGCTTGACCGGGACAGGGTACACTGAAGCTTTCTTT,TRBJ1-1,TRBD1,TRBV5-1,15,many
CSARAWTNLYGYTF,TGCAGTGCTAGAGCGTGGACAAACCTCTATGGCTACACCTTC,TRBJ1-2,.,TRBV20-1,14,many
CASSEGGFTEAFF,TGTGCCAGCAGTGAGGGGGGATTCACTGAAGCTTTCTTT,TRBJ1-1,.,TRBV2,13,many
CASSLGQASYEQYF,TGTGCCAGCAGCCTTGGACAAGCGTCCTACGAGCAGTACTTC,TRBJ2-7,.,TRBV28,14,many
CASSWSPDGDTQYF,TGTGCCAGCAGTTGGTCCCCCGATGGAGATACGCAGTATTTT,TRBJ2-3,.,TRBV7-3,14,.
CASSVGMSGYEQYF,TGTGCCAGCAGCGTAGGAATGTCGGGCTACGAGCAGTACTTC,TRBJ2-7,.,TRBV9,14,.
CASSLSLGAAAQETQYF,TGTGCCAGCAGCTTATCTCTGGGGGCGGCGGCCCAAGAGACCCAGTACTTC,TRBJ2-5,.,TRBV11-2,17,many
CASSFTSGIKSTQYF,TGTGCCAGCAGTTTCACTAGCGGTATAAAGTCTACGCAGTATTTT,TRBJ2-3,TRBD2,TRBV13,15,.
CASSIHRTSNQPQHF,TGTGCCAGTAGTATTCATCGGACTAGCAATCAGCCCCAGCATTTT,TRBJ1-5,.,TRBV19,15,.
CASSEADSSLGYEQYF,TGTGCCAGCAGTGAAGCGGACAGCTCCTTGGGGTACGAGCAGTACTTC,TRBJ2-7,.,TRBV6-1,16,many
CSAGPLSGSHYNEQFF,TGCAGTGCTGGCCCCCTTAGCGGGAGTCACTACAATGAGCAGTTCTTC,TRBJ2-1,TRBD2,TRBV20-1,16,many
CSASSSGSLIAGELFF,TGCAGTGCTAGTTCTAGCGGGAGCCTAATTGCCGGGGAGCTGTTTTTT,TRBJ2-2,TRBD2,TRBV20-1,16,few
CAILSDYGYTF,TGTGCCATTCTTAGCGACTATGGCTACACCTTC,TRBJ1-2,.,TRBV10-3,11,many
CASSLEAGANEKLFF,TGTGCCAGCAGCTTAGAGGCGGGGGCTAATGAAAAACTGTTTTTT,TRBJ1-4,.,TRBV7-4,15,.
CASSPSGGAVPEQYF,TGTGCCAGCAGCCCTTCAGGGGGCGCCGTCCCCGAGCAGTACTTC,TRBJ2-7,TRBD1,TRBV7-3,15,.
CASGPGTTGWDIQYF,TGTGCTAGTGGTCCCGGGACAACCGGATGGGACATTCAGTACTTC,TRBJ2-4,.,TRBV12-5,15,.
CASSFQLAGYTGELFF,TGTGCCAGCAGTTTTCAACTAGCGGGATACACCGGGGAGCTGTTTTTT,TRBJ2-2,TRBD2,TRBV28,16,many
CSARDGRDTATYEQYF,TGCAGTGCTAGGGATGGGCGGGACACCGCCACCTACGAGCAGTACTTC,TRBJ2-7,.,TRBV20-1,16,many
CSARDLSSGTQNIQYF,TGCAGTGCTAGAGATCTATCTAGCGGGACTCAAAACATTCAGTACTTC,TRBJ2-4,TRBD2,TRBV20-1,16,few
CASSLPGQGDGYTF,TGTGCCAGCAGCCTACCCGGACAGGGGGATGGCTACACCTTC,TRBJ1-2,TRBD1,TRBV3-1,14,.
CASSRSGLSYEQYF,TGTGCCAGCAGCAGGAGCGGGCTGTCCTACGAGCAGTACTTC,TRBJ2-7,.,TRBV9,14,.
CASSAPGGGGGPDNEQFF,TGTGCCAGCAGTGCCCCCGGGGGGGGGGGAGGGCCCGACAATGAGCAGTTCTTC,TRBJ2-1,TRBD2,TRBV2,18,.
CASSIGRTPNEQFF,TGTGCCAGTAGTATTGGACGGACCCCTAATGAGCAGTTCTTC,TRBJ2-1,.,TRBV19,14,.
CASSFDRVEQYF,TGTGCCAGCAGCTTCGACAGGGTCGAGCAGTACTTC,TRBJ2-7,TRBD1,TRBV11-2,12,many
CASSPGQGLGYTF,TGCGCCAGCAGCCCGGGACAGGGGCTCGGCTACACCTTC,TRBJ1-2,TRBD1,TRBV5-1,13,.
CASSFGADSPLHF,TGTGCCAGCAGTTTCGGGGCCGATTCACCCCTCCACTTT,TRBJ1-6,.,TRBV12-3/TRBV12-4,13,many
CASSLAAATDYEQYF,TGTGCCAGCAGTTTGGCAGCCGCTACGGACTACGAGCAGTACTTC,TRBJ2-7,.,TRBV28,15,few
CASSHPRTAYEQYF,TGTGCCAGCAGCCACCCCCGGACAGCGTACGAGCAGTACTTC,TRBJ2-7,.,TRBV12-3/TRBV12-4,14,many
CASSPRRGAGVEGNEQFF,TGTGCCAGCAGCCCGAGGAGGGGGGCGGGAGTGGAGGGAAATGAGCAGTTCTTC,TRBJ2-1,.,TRBV11-2,18,.
CAISAATLGADHVGYTF,TGTGCCATCAGTGCCGCAACATTGGGGGCGGATCATGTTGGCTACACCTTC,TRBJ1-2,.,TRBV10-3,17,.
CASSPGTGVYNEQFF,TGTGCCAGCAGCCCCGGGACAGGTGTCTACAATGAGCAGTTCTTC,TRBJ2-1,TRBD1,TRBV9,15,.
CASSLSREGNTQYF,TGTGCCAGCAGCTTAAGTCGGGAGGGGAATACGCAGTATTTT,TRBJ2-3,TRBD2,TRBV7-3,14,many
CSARDRVLAGTDTQYF,TGCAGTGCTAGAGATCGGGTACTAGCGGGAACAGATACGCAGTATTTT,TRBJ2-3,TRBD2,TRBV20-1,16,many
CAWRYLGGGNTEAFF,TGTGCCTGGAGATACTTGGGGGGCGGAAACACTGAAGCTTTCTTT,TRBJ1-1,.,TRBV30,15,many
CASRPGVTGRTDTQYF,TGTGCCAGCAGACCAGGGGTTACAGGTCGAACAGATACGCAGTATTTT,TRBJ2-3,.,TRBV7-8,16,many
CASSWGNTGELFF,TGCGCCAGCTCCTGGGGGAACACCGGGGAGCTGTTTTTT,TRBJ2-2,.,TRBV5-1,13,.
CASRHGLVGHEQFF,TGTGCCAGCAGACACGGACTAGTGGGGCATGAGCAGTTCTTC,TRBJ2-1,TRBD2,TRBV12-3/TRBV12-4,14,many
CASSYLTGGVETQYF,TGTGCCAGCAGTTACCTGACAGGGGGCGTGGAGACCCAGTACTTC,TRBJ2-5,TRBD1,TRBV6-5,15,.
CSVERRVRGYTF,TGCAGCGTTGAAAGAAGGGTCCGCGGCTACACCTTC,TRBJ1-2,.,TRBV29-1,12,few
CASSPPRPGGYETQYF,TGTGCCAGCAGCCCCCCAAGACCCGGAGGCTATGAGACCCAGTACTTC,TRBJ2-5,.,TRBV7-9,16,few
CASSQVVGLEQYF,TGCGCCAGCAGCCAAGTCGTGGGACTCGAGCAGTACTTC,TRBJ2-7,.,TRBV4-1,13,few
CASRTSGGVSETQYF,TGTGCCAGCAGGACTAGCGGGGGAGTTTCAGAGACCCAGTACTTC,TRBJ2-5,TRBD2,TRBV28,15,many
CASSPPGQGARDEQFF,TGTGCCAGCTCACCACCGGGACAGGGGGCGCGGGATGAGCAGTTCTTC,TRBJ2-1,TRBD1,TRBV18,16,few
CSVGTSGVTGELFF,TGCAGCGTCGGGACTAGCGGTGTCACCGGGGAGCTGTTTTTT,TRBJ2-2,TRBD2,TRBV29-1,14,many
CASIPLGTSSYNEQFF,TGTGCCAGCATTCCCCTGGGGACTAGCTCCTACAATGAGCAGTTCTTC,TRBJ2-1,TRBD2,TRBV7-9,16,many
CATSDRDHSPLHF,TGTGCCACCAGTGATAGGGACCATTCACCCCTCCACTTT,TRBJ1-6,.,TRBV24-1,13,.
CASSLTPTGVIYGYTF,TGTGCCAGCAGTTTAACTCCTACAGGGGTGATCTATGGCTACACCTTC,TRBJ1-2,TRBD1,TRBV27,16,.
CASSRTLGLETQYF,TGTGCCAGCAGTAGAACCCTGGGGCTGGAGACCCAGTACTTC,TRBJ2-5,.,TRBV9,14,.
CASSQGQGRRTEAFF,TGCGCCAGCAGCCAAGGACAGGGGAGGCGCACTGAAGCTTTCTTT,TRBJ1-1,TRBD1,TRBV4-1,15,.
CATSTRGAGYNEQFF,TGTGCCACCAGCACTCGGGGGGCCGGTTACAATGAGCAGTTCTTC,TRBJ2-1,.,TRBV24-1,15,.
CAGGTDSYEQYF,TGTGCCGGCGGGACAGACTCCTACGAGCAGTACTTC,TRBJ2-7,.,TRBV28,12,.